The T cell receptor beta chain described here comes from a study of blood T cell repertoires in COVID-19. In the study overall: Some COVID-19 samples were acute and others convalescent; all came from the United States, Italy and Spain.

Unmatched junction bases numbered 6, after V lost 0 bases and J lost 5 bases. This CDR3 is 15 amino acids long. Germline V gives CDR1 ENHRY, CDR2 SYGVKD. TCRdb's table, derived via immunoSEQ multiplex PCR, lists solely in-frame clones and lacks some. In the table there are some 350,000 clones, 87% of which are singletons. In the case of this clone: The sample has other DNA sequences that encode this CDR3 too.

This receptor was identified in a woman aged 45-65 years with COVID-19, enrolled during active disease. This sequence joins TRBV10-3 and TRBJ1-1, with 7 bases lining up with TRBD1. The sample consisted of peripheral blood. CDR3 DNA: TGTGCCATCAGTGAGTCAAGACAGGGTAATACTGAAGCTTTCTTT. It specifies CAISESRQGNTEAFF.